This T cell receptor beta chain was found in a study of T cells in Graves' hyperthyroidism and ophthalmopathy. Study observations and caveats: Blood samples included most of the expanded thyroid clonotypes exceeding 0.001.

The investigators amplified TCR beta CDR3 regions from RNA transcripts. A set of HTBI primers served as the primers for a first-round RT-PCR of the TCR CDR3. One entry per CDR3 protein, called by TCRdb with MiXCR from the multiplex PCR reads. Of around 350,000 distinct CDR3 sequences listed, about 15% are singletons. PBMCs came from around 10 ml fresh peripheral blood. The CDR3 length is 16 residues. V lost 5 bases to trimming and J lost 0 bases; unmatched junction nucleotides: 5. CDR1 MNHEY and CDR2 SMNVEV come from the germline V gene (reference sequence). This clonotype was recorded a few times. Its antigen is still unknown.

The specimen sequenced was blood. The sequence derives from a woman aged 60 to 75 with Graves' ophthalmopathy. The chain combines TRBV27 with TRBJ2-4; 9 nucleotides line up with TRBD2. The CDR3 protein is CASSPAGGLAKNIQYF. In DNA form, the CDR3 reads TGTGCCAGCAGTCCAGCGGGGGGCCTAGCCAAAAACATTCAGTACTTC.